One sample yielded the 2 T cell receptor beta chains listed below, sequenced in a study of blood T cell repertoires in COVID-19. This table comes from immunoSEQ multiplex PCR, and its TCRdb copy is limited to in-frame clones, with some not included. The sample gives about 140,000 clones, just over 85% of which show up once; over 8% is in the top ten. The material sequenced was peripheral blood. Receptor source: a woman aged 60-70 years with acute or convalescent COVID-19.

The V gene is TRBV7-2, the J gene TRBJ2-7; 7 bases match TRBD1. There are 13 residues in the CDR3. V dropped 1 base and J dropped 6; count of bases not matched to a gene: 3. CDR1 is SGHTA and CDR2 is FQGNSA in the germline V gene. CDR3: CASSLVPGGEQYF. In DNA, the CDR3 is TGTGCCAGCAGCTTAGTTCCAGGGGGCGAGCAGTACTTC.

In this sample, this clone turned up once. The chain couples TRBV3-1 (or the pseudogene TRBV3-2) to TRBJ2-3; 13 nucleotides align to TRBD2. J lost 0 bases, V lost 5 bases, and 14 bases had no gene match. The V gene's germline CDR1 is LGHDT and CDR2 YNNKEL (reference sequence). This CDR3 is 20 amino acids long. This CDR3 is CASSYRLAGGGESSTDTQYF. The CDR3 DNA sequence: TGTGCCAGCAGCTATAGACTAGCGGGGGGTGGTGAGTCTAGCACAGATACGCAGTATTTT.